Presented here are 16 T cell receptor beta chains from one specimen sequenced in a study of T cells in Graves' hyperthyroidism and ophthalmopathy. RNA transcripts were the template for amplifying TCR beta CDR3 regions. A set of HTBI primers served as the primers for a first-round RT-PCR of the TCR CDR3. Each CDR3 protein is one row after TCRdb ran MiXCR on the multiplex PCR reads. The sample includes about 540,000 distinct CDR3 sequences, approximately 44% seen only once; the top ten take around 7.7%. Sequencing input: peripheral blood or thyroid tissue (not recorded which). The source of these receptors is a woman under 30 with Graves' hyperthyroidism.

This clonotype was recorded many times. The CDR3 is CASTTSGRGEQFF. CDR3 in DNA: TGTGCCAGCACCACTAGCGGGAGAGGTGAGCAGTTCTTC. The chain is built from TRBV2 and TRBJ2-1; 11 bases match TRBD2. The J segment lost 9 bases and the V segment lost 7 bases, leaving 5 bases of the junction unmatched. This CDR3 comprises 13 residues. The germline CDR1 and CDR2 sequences are SNHLY and FYNNEI. Based on the CDR3 plus reference TRBV2 and TRBJ2-1, the full variable domain is EPEVTQTPSHQVTQMGQEVILRCVPISNHLYFYWYRQILGQKVEFLVSFYNNEISEKSEIFDDQFSVERPDGSNFTLKIRSTKLEDSAMYFCASTTSGRGEQFFGPGTRLTVL.

This clonotype was seen a few times. The J gene is TRBJ2-5, the V gene TRBV5-8; 7 nucleotides match TRBD1. CDR1 and CDR2 (germline): SGHTS, YDEGEE. The CDR3 sequence is 15 residues long. The junction had 8 bases not matched to a gene; V was cut back by 4 bases and J by 2 bases. This chain's CDR3 is CASSPGTDMQETQYF. As DNA, the CDR3 is TGTGCCAGCAGCCCAGGGACAGATATGCAAGAGACCCAGTACTTC. The full variable domain, rest sourced from reference TRBV5-8 and TRBJ2-5, is EAGVTQSPTHLIKTRGQQATLRCSPISGHTSVYWYQQALGLGLQFLLWYDEGEERNRGNFPPRFSGRQFPNYSSELNVNALELEDSALYLCASSPGTDMQETQYFGPGTRLLVL.

This clonotype showed up just a few times. In DNA, the CDR3 is TGTGCCACCAGTGACCCGAAGGGCCCTGGAAACACCATATATTTT. Protein product: CATSDPKGPGNTIYF. This chain connects TRBV24-1 to TRBJ1-3; D uncertain. This CDR3 spans 15 amino acids. V dropped 4 bases and J dropped 2 bases, with 11 bases sitting between them. Germline V gene data show CDR1 as KGHDR and CDR2 as SFDVKD.

This chain links TRBV5-1 with TRBJ1-5, with D possibly being TRBD1 (5 bases). CDR1 and CDR2 from the germline V gene are SGHRS and YFSETQ. The ends were cut back, 0 bases at V and 4 bases at J, with 11 bases in the middle. This CDR3 has 15 residues. The CDR3 DNA reads TGCGCCAGCAGCTTGGACGGGGAGGGGAATCAGCCCCAGCATTTT. Protein: CASSLDGEGNQPQHF.

The rearrangement uses TRBV25-1 and TRBJ2-7, with 8 bases that match TRBD1. The germline gives CDR1 MGHDK, CDR2 SYGVNS. The CDR3 loop spans 15 amino acids. The junction had 11 bases not matched to a gene; V was cut back by 3 bases and J by 7 bases. The CDR3 coding sequence is TGTGCCAGCAGTGATCACGGGACAGGCGCTGGGGAGCAGTACTTC. This gives the protein CASSDHGTGAGEQYF.

This chain links TRBV7-6 with TRBJ1-1; the D is unclear. This CDR3 comprises 16 residues. Germline V gene data show CDR1 as SGHVS and CDR2 as FNYEAQ. The V and J ends lost 5 bases and 2 bases respectively, with 18 bases between them. Here the CDR3 reads CASSGIGGSGNTEAFF. The CDR3 DNA reads as TGTGCCAGCAGCGGTATCGGAGGATCGGGAAACACTGAAGCTTTCTTT.

This sequence joins TRBV7-9 and TRBJ2-7, with 9 positions matching TRBD2. CDR3 length: 16 residues. From germline, CDR1 is SEHNR and CDR2 FQNEAQ (reference sequence). Trimming cost V 5 bases and J 6 bases; bases outside gene matches: 14. The CDR3 DNA reads TGTGCCAGCAGCCCTGAAGCGGGAGGAAACCACCGCGAGCAGTACTTC. Translating it yields CASSPEAGGNHREQYF. Full variable domain (remainder filled in from reference TRBV7-9 and TRBJ2-7): DTGVSQNPRHKITKRGQNVTFRCDPISEHNRLYWYRQTLGQGPEFLTYFQNEAQLEKSRLLSDRFSAERPKGSFSTLEIQRTEQGDSAMYLCASSPEAGGNHREQYFGPGTRLTVT.

The genes are TRBV10-3 and TRBJ1-1; TRBD1 agrees at 9 bases. Germline V CDR1 and CDR2: ENHRY, SYGVKD. Losses at the gene ends were 7 bases for V and 11 bases for J; bases not matched to a gene: 14. This CDR3 comprises 14 residues. The CDR3 loop reads CAITPTSGTGQAFF. CDR3 DNA sequence: TGTGCCATCACCCCGACTAGCGGGACAGGGCAGGCTTTCTTT.

The chain joins TRBV18 to TRBJ2-7; tentatively, D is TRBD2 (5 bases). Germline CDR1 KGHSH, CDR2 LQKENI. V dropped 1 base and J dropped 3 bases, with 10 bases sitting between them. The CDR3 runs 14 residues. Written as DNA, the CDR3 is TGTGCCAGCTCACCACTAGCGACCAGCTACGAGCAGTACTTC. Protein sequence: CASSPLATSYEQYF.

This clonotype has a handful of counts. CDR3 loop: CASSLRGSHNEQFF. In DNA form, the CDR3 reads TGTGCCAGCAGCTTGAGAGGGAGCCATAATGAGCAGTTCTTC. The genes are TRBV7-2 and TRBJ2-1; a weak D match, TRBD2 (5 bases). CDR1 SGHTA and CDR2 FQGNSA come from the germline V gene. CDR3 length: 14 amino acids. With 3 bases removed from V and 7 bases from J, the gap between germline ends came to 13 bases.

The DNA of the CDR3 is TGTGCCAGTAGTATCGACAGGCGGATGATCGAGCAGTACTTC. This translates into CASSIDRRMIEQYF. The chain recombines TRBV19 with TRBJ2-7; maybe TRBD1 (6 bases). V was clipped by 3 bases and J by 6 bases, with 15 bases between them. Germline V gene lookup returns CDR1 LNHDA and CDR2 SQIVND (reference sequence). CDR3 length: 14 residues. The whole variable domain, remainder taken from reference TRBV19 and TRBJ2-7, is DGGITQSPKYLFRKEGQNVTLSCEQNLNHDAMYWYRQDPGQGLRLIYYSQIVNDFQKGDIAEGYSVSREKKESFPLTVTSAQKNPTAFYLCASSIDRRMIEQYFGPGTRLTVT.

This clonotype was seen at least ten times. This rearrangement joins TRBV12-3 or TRBV12-4 to TRBJ1-6, with D unresolved. This CDR3 spans 15 amino acids. The germline V and J ends were trimmed by 2 bases and 6 bases, with 11 bases remaining between them. The CDR3 reads CASSLFGGANSPLHF. The CDR3 nucleotides are TGTGCCAGCAGTTTATTCGGAGGAGCTAATTCACCCCTCCACTTT.

This clonotype was counted ten times or more. The V gene is TRBV7-9, the J gene TRBJ2-7; D gene uncertain. Germline CDR1 SEHNR, CDR2 FQNEAQ (reference sequence). The CDR3 loop spans 14 amino acids. V lost 5 bases and J 5 bases, leaving 16 bases between the germline ends. This chain's CDR3 is CASSLVSRVHEQYF. The CDR3 DNA is TGTGCCAGCAGCCTAGTTTCACGGGTCCACGAGCAGTACTTC.

This clonotype was seen repeatedly, ten times or more. The V and J genes are TRBV27 and TRBJ1-5, with a weak D call TRBD1 (5 bases). Deletions cut 6 bases from V and 5 bases from J, with 14 bases between. The CDR3 contains 14 residues. Germline CDR1 is MNHEY and CDR2 is SMNVEV (reference sequence). In DNA, the CDR3 is TGTGCCAGCAGGCTGGGGGGAGGCCATCAGCCCCAGCATTTT. Encoded protein: CASRLGGGHQPQHF.

The chain carries TRBV19 and TRBJ2-3; TRBD2 matches 14 bases. Germline V gives CDR1 LNHDA, CDR2 SQIVND (reference sequence). CDR3 length: 17 residues. After removal of 6 bases from V and 3 bases from J, the junction contained 8 bases not matched to a gene. The CDR3 sequence: CASRTGTSGSLTDTQYF. CDR3 DNA: TGTGCCAGTAGAACCGGGACTAGCGGGAGTTTGACAGATACGCAGTATTTT.

V gene TRBV7-2 combines with J gene TRBJ2-7; the D gene is possibly TRBD1 (6 bases). The V end lost 6 bases, the J end lost 4 bases, and 13 bases lay between the germline ends. The CDR3 extends over 13 amino acids. Germline loops: CDR1 SGHTA, CDR2 FQGNSA. CDR3 residues: CASRTNRAYEQYF. CDR3 in DNA: TGTGCCAGCAGGACTAACAGGGCTTACGAGCAGTACTTC.